Shown below are 10 T cell receptor beta chains from a single sample sequenced in a study of cytomegalovirus exposure and HLA in healthy donors. Vbeta (60) and Jbeta (13) primers were used in the PCR. Clones were read by immunoSEQ multiplex PCR, and TCRdb kept only the in-frame ones, dropping some. The sample has 140,000 or so clones; approximately 79% are singletons. The sequencing sample was made of PBMCs. Receptors were obtained from a woman in her 30s in good health and CMV-seronegative.

There are a few counts of this clone. The V gene is TRBV5-6, the J gene TRBJ1-2; the match to TRBD1 covers 7 bases. The V and J ends lost 5 bases and 8 bases, in that order; junction bases with no gene match: 9. This CDR3 is built from 13 residues. The germline CDR1 and CDR2 sequences are SGHDT and YYEEEE. Written as DNA, the CDR3 is TGTGCCAGCAGTTCGGACAGGAGCCCAGGCTACACCTTC. It specifies CASSSDRSPGYTF.

This rearrangement joins TRBV7-6 to TRBJ2-7; 10 nucleotides match TRBD2. The ends lost 5 bases at V and 3 bases at J; junction bases unmatched: 7. Per the germline V gene, CDR1 is SGHVS and CDR2 is FNYEAQ. This CDR3 has 15 amino acids. Here the CDR3 reads CASSILAGAYYEQYF. CDR3 bases: TGTGCCAGCAGCATTCTAGCGGGGGCCTACTACGAGCAGTACTTC.

This chain uses TRBV2 with TRBJ1-1, with 10 bases aligning to TRBD1. The germline gives CDR1 SNHLY, CDR2 FYNNEI. This CDR3 has 14 amino acids. V lost 6 bases, J lost 10 bases, and 11 bases stayed unmatched. CDR3 amino acids: CASRKTGGEGVAFF. The CDR3 DNA reads as TGTGCCAGCAGGAAGACAGGGGGCGAGGGGGTAGCTTTCTTT.

The rearrangement links TRBV19 to TRBJ1-2; D gene unclear. This CDR3 has 13 residues. The germline V and J ends were trimmed by 1 base and 3 bases, with 6 bases remaining between them. The germline V gene encodes CDR1 LNHDA and CDR2 SQIVND (reference sequence). CDR3 sequence (DNA): TGTGCCAGTAGTATAGGAGGGTACTATGGCTACACCTTC. This codes for CASSIGGYYGYTF. The variable domain in full, completed from reference TRBV19 and TRBJ1-2, reads DGGITQSPKYLFRKEGQNVTLSCEQNLNHDAMYWYRQDPGQGLRLIYYSQIVNDFQKGDIAEGYSVSREKKESFPLTVTSAQKNPTAFYLCASSIGGYYGYTFGSGTRLTVV.

This clone was seen a handful of times. J is TRBJ2-1 and V is TRBV27, with D possibly TRBD2 on 5 matching bases. The CDR3 covers 13 residues. Germline V gives CDR1 MNHEY, CDR2 SMNVEV (reference sequence). V was trimmed by 6 bases and J by 5 bases, leaving 11 bases between them. CDR3 loop: CASRDFLNNEQFF. The DNA of the CDR3 is TGTGCCAGCAGGGACTTCCTTAACAATGAGCAGTTCTTC.

This sequence joins TRBV5-4 and TRBJ2-6; weak D call: TRBD2 (5 bases). The CDR3 loop spans 18 amino acids. Trimming took off 8 bases at V and 0 bases at J, with 21 bases between the two ends. From germline, CDR1 is SGHNT and CDR2 YYREEE (reference sequence). CDR3 sequence reads: CASRRGGGGLSGANVLTF. The CDR3 nucleotides are TGTGCCAGTCGACGAGGCGGAGGTGGCCTCTCTGGGGCCAACGTCCTGACTTTC.

The CDR3 coding sequence is TGTGCCAGCAGTGAACCAGGACAGTTCTATGGCTACACCTTC. This gives the protein CASSEPGQFYGYTF. The chain has TRBV25-1 and TRBJ1-2; a possible D gene is TRBD1 (6 bases). The CDR3 covers 14 residues. Trimming stripped 2 bases from V and 4 bases from J, with 11 bases between. CDR1 and CDR2 (germline): MGHDK, SYGVNS.

This chain connects TRBV30 to TRBJ2-2; the match to TRBD2 covers 12 bases. The CDR3 is 15 amino acids. Looked up from germline, CDR1 is GTSNPN and CDR2 is SVGIG (reference sequence). J was trimmed by 10 bases and V by 0 bases; bases with no gene match: 6. The CDR3 region has the DNA TGTGCCTGGAGTGTACTAGCGGGGGGACTAGTGGAGCTGTTTTTT. It yields the protein CAWSVLAGGLVELFF.

This clone was observed many times. The chain recombines TRBV2 with TRBJ1-4; 9 bases fit TRBD1. Germline V gene lookup returns CDR1 SNHLY and CDR2 FYNNEI. CDR3 length equals 15 residues. Losses at the gene ends were 5 bases for V and 0 bases for J; bases not matched to a gene: 1. CDR3 sequence reads: CASSYRGPTNEKLFF. The CDR3, as DNA: TGTGCCAGCAGTTACAGGGGGCCAACTAATGAAAAACTGTTTTTT.

The V call is TRBV4-1, the J call TRBJ1-6; 7 positions match TRBD1. CDR1 is MGHRA and CDR2 is YSYEKL in the germline V gene. J lost 7 bases, V lost 0 bases, and 15 bases had no gene match. The CDR3 is 19 residues long. The CDR3 DNA is TGCGCCAGCAGCCAAGAACTCCTTACAGGGGAGTGGGGCAATTCACCCCTCCACTTT. The encoded protein is CASSQELLTGEWGNSPLHF.